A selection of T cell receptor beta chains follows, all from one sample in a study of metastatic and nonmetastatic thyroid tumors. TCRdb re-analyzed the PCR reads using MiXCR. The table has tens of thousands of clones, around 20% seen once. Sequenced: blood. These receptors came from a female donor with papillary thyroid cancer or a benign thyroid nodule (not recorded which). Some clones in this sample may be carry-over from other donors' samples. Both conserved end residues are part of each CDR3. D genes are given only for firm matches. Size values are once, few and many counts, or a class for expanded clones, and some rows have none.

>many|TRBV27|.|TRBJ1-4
TGTGCCAGCAGTTTTGGGGGGCGTGAAAAACTGTTTTTT
CASSFGGREKLFF
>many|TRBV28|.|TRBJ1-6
TGTGCCAGCAGGAAGGCAGGGGCGAAAAATTCACCCCTCCACTTT
CASRKAGAKNSPLHF
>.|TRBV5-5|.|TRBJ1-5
TGTGGCAGCAGCTCCCAGTCCAATCACCCCCAGCATTTT
CGSSSQSNHPQHF
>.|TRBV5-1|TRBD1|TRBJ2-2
TGCGCCAGCAGCTTGGGCCTTAGACAGGGGGCCGGGGAGCTGTTTTTT
CASSLGLRQGAGELFF
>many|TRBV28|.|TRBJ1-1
TGTGCCAGCAAAAGGAACACTGAAGCTTTCTTT
CASKRNTEAFF
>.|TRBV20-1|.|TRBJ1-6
TGCAGTGCTAGGAACAGGGCTGGCTATAATTCACCCCTCCACTTT
CSARNRAGYNSPLHF
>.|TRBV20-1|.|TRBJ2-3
TGCAGTGCCTTACCCTTGAGTACAGATACGCAGTATTTT
CSALPLSTDTQYF
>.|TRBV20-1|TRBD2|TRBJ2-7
TGCAGTGCCTCGGGACTAGCGGGAGGGCCTGGCAGCGAGCAGTACTTC
CSASGLAGGPGSEQYF
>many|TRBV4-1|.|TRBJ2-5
TGCGCCAGCAGCCAAGATCAGGGGCGCGTGGAGACCCAGTACTTC
CASSQDQGRVETQYF
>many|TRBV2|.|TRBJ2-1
TGTGCCAGCAGTGGTAGCAGGGGTCGAGAGCAGTTCTTC
CASSGSRGREQFF
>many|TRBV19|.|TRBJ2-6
TGTGCCATCCGAAGTCCAGGGGCCAACGTCCTGACTTTC
CAIRSPGANVLTF
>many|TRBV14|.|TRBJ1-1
TGTGCCAGCAGCGACCCAGGGAAGACTGAAGCTTTCTTT
CASSDPGKTEAFF
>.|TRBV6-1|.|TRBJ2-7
TGTGCCAGCCACCCCCTCCCCTCAGAGCAGTACTTC
CASHPLPSEQYF
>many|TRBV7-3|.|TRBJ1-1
TGTGCCAGCAGCCTAACGGTTAGCACTGAAGCTTTCTTT
CASSLTVSTEAFF
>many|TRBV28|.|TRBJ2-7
TGTGCCAGCAGGTTGGGGACCTACGAGCAGTACTTC
CASRLGTYEQYF
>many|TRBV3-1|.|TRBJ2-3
TGTGCCAGCAGCCCTCGGGCTAGCGCCACAGATACGCAGTATTTT
CASSPRASATDTQYF
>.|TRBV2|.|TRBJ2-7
TGTGCCATCAGCTCACTTAGCGGCAGGGCCTCCGAGCAGTACTTC
CAISSLSGRASEQYF
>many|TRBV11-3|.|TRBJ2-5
TGTGCCAGCAGCTTAAACGGGGAGACCCAGTACTTC
CASSLNGETQYF
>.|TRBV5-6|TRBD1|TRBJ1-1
TGTGCCAGCAGCTGGGGGACAGCGAACACTGAAGCTTTCTTT
CASSWGTANTEAFF
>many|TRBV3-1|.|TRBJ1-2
TGTGCCAGCAGCCAAGATACCTATGGCTACACCTTC
CASSQDTYGYTF
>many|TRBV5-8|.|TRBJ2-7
TGTGCCAGCAACCGGCGGACCTCCTACGAGCAGTACTTC
CASNRRTSYEQYF
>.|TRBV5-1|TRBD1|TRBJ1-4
TGCGCCAGCAGCCCCGGTGCGGTACAGGGGTCAGAAAAACTGTTTTTT
CASSPGAVQGSEKLFF
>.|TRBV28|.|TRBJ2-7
TGTGCCAGCAGTTACGTCTCGTCAGACGAGCAGTACTTC
CASSYVSSDEQYF
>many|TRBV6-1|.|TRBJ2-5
TGTGCCAGCAGTGGAAGGGTTCAAGAGACCCAGTACTTC
CASSGRVQETQYF